Listed below are T cell receptor beta chains from one sample, sequenced in a study of blood T cell repertoires in COVID-19. Sequenced by immunoSEQ multiplex PCR; TCRdb stores in-frame clones only, minus some. There are roughly 100,000 clones in the sample; 80% occur only once, and under 20% lies in the top ten. The material sequenced was peripheral blood. The receptors stem from a human donor in a cohort sampled during active COVID-19. Both conserved end residues are part of each CDR3.

V	J	CDR3
TRBV27	TRBJ2-7	CASSFIRAGGNEQYF
TRBV5-1	TRBJ2-3	CASRRTSGSLMGSDTQYF
TRBV5-1	TRBJ2-1	CASSRDPSYNEQFF
TRBV5-6	TRBJ2-7	CASSQGYEQYF
TRBV18	TRBJ1-1	CANSPDRDTEAFF
TRBV6-6	TRBJ1-2	CASSQVANYGYTF
TRBV9	TRBJ1-2	CASSLDRGVNNYGYTF
TRBV2	TRBJ2-7	CASSEVRGSYEQYF
TRBV5-1	TRBJ2-1	CASGDRTGRATGYNEQFF
TRBV14	TRBJ1-1	CASSPRLGAGNTEAFF
TRBV18	TRBJ1-4	CASSRQGDPTNEKLFF
TRBV7-3	TRBJ2-3	CASSFRGSLDTQYF
TRBV28	TRBJ2-7	CASSLQGVHYEQYF
TRBV4-1	TRBJ2-1	CASSEGLAWGDEQFF